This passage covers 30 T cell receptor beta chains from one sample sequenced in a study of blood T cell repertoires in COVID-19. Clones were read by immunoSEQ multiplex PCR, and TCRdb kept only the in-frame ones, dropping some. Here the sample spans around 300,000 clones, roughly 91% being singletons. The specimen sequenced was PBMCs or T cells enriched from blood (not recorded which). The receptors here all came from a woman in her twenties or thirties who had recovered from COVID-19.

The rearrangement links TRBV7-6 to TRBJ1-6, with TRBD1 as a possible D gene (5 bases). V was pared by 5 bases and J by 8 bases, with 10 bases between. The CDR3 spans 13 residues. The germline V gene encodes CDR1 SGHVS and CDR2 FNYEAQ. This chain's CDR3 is CASSPGGDSPLHF. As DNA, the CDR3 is TGTGCCAGCAGCCCGGGGGGAGATTCACCCCTCCACTTT.

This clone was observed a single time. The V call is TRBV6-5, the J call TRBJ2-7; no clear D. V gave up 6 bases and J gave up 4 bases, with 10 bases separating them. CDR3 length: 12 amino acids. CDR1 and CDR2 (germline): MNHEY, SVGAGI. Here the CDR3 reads CASSQDSYEQYF. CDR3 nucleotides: TGTGCCAGCAGCCAAGACTCTTACGAGCAGTACTTC.

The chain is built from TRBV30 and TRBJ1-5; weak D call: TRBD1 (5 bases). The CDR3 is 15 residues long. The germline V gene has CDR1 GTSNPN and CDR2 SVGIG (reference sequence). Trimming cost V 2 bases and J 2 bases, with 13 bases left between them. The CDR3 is CAWSLAGYGNQPQHF. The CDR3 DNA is TGTGCCTGGAGTCTGGCAGGGTATGGCAATCAGCCCCAGCATTTT.

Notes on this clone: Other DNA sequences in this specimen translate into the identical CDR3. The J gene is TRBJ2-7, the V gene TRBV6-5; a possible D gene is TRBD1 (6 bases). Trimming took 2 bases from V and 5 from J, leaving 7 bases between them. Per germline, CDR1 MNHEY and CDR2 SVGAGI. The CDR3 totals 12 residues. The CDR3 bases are TGTGCCAGCAGTTACAGGGGGAACGAGCAGTACTTC. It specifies CASSYRGNEQYF.

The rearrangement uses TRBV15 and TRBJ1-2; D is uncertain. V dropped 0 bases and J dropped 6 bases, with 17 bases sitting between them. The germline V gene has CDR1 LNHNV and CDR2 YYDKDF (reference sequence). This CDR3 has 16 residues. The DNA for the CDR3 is TGTGCCACCAGCAGAGATCGAGCTTGGGCAGGTCATGGCTACACCTTC. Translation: CATSRDRAWAGHGYTF.

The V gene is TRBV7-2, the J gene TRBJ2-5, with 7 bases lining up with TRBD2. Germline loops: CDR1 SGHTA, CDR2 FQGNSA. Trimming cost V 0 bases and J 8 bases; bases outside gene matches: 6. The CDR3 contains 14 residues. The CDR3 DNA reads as TGTGCCAGCAGCTTAGCGCGGGAGTATGCTACCCAGTACTTC. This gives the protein CASSLAREYATQYF.

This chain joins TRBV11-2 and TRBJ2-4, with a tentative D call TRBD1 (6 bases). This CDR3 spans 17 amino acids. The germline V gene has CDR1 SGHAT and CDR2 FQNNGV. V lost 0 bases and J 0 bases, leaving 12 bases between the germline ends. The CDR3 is CASSLDVQGLAKNIQYF. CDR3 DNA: TGTGCCAGCAGCTTAGATGTTCAGGGGTTAGCCAAAAACATTCAGTACTTC.

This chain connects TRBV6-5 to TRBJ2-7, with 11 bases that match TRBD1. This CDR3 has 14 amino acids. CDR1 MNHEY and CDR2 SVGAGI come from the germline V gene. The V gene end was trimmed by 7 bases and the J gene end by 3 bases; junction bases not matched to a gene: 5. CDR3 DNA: TGTGCCAGCACCTCCGGGACAGGGGGCTACGAGCAGTACTTC. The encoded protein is CASTSGTGGYEQYF.

The CDR3 here is CASGPEHDQGGRTEAFF. The CDR3 DNA sequence: TGTGCTAGTGGCCCCGAGCACGATCAGGGGGGCAGAACTGAAGCTTTCTTT. The chain carries TRBV12-5 and TRBJ1-1, with TRBD1 matching over 7 bases. The V gene's germline CDR1 is LGHNT and CDR2 FRNRAP. The J segment lost 5 bases and the V segment lost 6 bases, leaving 18 bases of the junction unmatched. This CDR3 has 17 residues.

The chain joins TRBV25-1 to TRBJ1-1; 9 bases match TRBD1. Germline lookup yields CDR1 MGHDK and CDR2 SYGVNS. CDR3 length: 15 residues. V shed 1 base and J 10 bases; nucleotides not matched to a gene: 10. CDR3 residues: CASSELEQGAVGAFF. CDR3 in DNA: TGTGCCAGCAGTGAATTGGAACAGGGGGCCGTCGGAGCTTTCTTT.

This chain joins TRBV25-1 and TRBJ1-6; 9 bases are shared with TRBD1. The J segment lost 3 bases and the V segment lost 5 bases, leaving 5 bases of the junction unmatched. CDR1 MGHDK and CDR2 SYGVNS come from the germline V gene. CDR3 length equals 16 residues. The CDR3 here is CASSHDRGFYNSPLHF. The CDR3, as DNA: TGTGCCAGCAGTCACGACAGGGGGTTCTATAATTCACCCCTCCACTTT.

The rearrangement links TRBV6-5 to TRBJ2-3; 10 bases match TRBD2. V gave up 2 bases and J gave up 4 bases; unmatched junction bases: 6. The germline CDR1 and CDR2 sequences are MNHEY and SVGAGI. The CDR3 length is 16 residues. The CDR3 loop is CASSYEAGGLPDTQYF. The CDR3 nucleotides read TGTGCCAGCAGTTACGAAGCGGGAGGGCTTCCAGATACGCAGTATTTT.

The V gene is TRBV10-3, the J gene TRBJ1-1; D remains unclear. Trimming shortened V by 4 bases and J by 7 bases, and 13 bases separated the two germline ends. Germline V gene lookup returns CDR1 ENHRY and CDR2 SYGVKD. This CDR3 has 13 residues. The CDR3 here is CAISVGGFIEAFF. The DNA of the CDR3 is TGTGCCATCAGTGTGGGAGGGTTTATTGAAGCTTTCTTT.

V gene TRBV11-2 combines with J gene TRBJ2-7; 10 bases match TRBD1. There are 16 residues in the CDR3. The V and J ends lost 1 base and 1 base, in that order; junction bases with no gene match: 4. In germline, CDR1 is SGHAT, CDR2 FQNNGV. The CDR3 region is CASSLVSGQGSYEQYF. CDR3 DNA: TGTGCCAGCAGCTTAGTCTCGGGACAGGGGTCCTACGAGCAGTACTTC.

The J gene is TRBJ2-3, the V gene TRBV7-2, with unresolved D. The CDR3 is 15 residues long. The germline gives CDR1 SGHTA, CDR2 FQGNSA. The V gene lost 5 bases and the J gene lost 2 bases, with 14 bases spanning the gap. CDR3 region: CASSPREVTTDTQYF. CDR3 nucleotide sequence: TGTGCCAGCAGCCCTCGAGAGGTGACCACAGATACGCAGTATTTT.

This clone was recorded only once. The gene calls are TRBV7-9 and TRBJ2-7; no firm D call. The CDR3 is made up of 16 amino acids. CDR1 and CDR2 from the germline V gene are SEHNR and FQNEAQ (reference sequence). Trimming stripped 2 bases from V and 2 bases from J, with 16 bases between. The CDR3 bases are TGTGCCAGCAGCTTATATTTCCGATCAACGGCCTACGAGCAGTACTTC. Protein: CASSLYFRSTAYEQYF.

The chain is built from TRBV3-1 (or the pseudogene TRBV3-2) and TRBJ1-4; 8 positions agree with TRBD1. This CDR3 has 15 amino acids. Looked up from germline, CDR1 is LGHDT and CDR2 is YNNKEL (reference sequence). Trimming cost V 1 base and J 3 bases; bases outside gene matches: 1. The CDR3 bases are TGTGCCAGCAGCCAAGGACAGGGGCCTAATGAAAAACTGTTTTTT. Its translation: CASSQGQGPNEKLFF.

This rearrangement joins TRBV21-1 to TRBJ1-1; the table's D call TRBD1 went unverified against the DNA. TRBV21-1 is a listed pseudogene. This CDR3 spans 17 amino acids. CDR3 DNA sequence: TGTGCCGCCACCAGCCGGGACAGGGTAACTCCGAGGACTGAAGCTTTCTTT. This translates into CAATSRDRVTPRTEAFF.

The CDR3 DNA is TGTGCCAGCACCACCCCTTCACTCTCCTACAATGAGCAGTTCTTC. This translates into CASTTPSLSYNEQFF. The rearrangement uses TRBV2 and TRBJ2-1, with unresolved D. Germline CDR1 is SNHLY and CDR2 is FYNNEI. The CDR3 is made up of 15 amino acids. Trimming removed 7 bases at V and 0 bases at J, with 13 bases between.

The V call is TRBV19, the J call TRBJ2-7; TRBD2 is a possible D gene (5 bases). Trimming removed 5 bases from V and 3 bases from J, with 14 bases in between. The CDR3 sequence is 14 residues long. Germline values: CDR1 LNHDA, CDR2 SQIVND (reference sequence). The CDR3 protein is CASSGSGLVYEQYF. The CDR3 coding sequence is TGTGCCAGTAGTGGCAGCGGTCTCGTCTACGAGCAGTACTTC.

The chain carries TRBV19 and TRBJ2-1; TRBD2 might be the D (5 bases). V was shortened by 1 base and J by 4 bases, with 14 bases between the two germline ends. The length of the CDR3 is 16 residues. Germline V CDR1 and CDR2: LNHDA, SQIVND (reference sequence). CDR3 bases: TGTGCCAGTAGTATAGGGGGAGAAAACCCTTACAATGAGCAGTTCTTC. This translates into CASSIGGENPYNEQFF.

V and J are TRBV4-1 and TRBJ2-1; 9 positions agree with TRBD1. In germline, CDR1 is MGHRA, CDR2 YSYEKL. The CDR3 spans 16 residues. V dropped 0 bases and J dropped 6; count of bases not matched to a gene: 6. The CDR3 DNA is TGCGCCAGCAGCCAAGAAGCGGACAGGGGAGGCAATGAGCAGTTCTTC. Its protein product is CASSQEADRGGNEQFF.

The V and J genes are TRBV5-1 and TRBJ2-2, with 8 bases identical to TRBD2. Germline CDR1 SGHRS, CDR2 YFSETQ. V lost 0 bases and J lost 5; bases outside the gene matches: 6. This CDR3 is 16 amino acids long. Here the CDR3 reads CASSLGGLVGTGELFF. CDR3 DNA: TGCGCCAGCAGCTTGGGGGGACTAGTTGGAACCGGGGAGCTGTTTTTT.

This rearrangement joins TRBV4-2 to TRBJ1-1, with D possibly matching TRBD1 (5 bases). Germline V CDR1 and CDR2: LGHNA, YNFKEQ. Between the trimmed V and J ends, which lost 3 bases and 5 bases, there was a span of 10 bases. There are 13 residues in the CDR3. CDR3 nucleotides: TGTGCCAGCAGCCAGCAGGGTTGGACTGAAGCTTTCTTT. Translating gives CASSQQGWTEAFF.

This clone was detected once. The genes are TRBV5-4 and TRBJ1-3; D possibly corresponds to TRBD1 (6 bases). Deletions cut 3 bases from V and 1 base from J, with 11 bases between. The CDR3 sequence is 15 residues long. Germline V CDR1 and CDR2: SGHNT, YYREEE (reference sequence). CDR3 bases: TGTGCCAGCAGCTCAACAGGGCCTTCTGGAAACACCATATATTTT. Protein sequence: CASSSTGPSGNTIYF.

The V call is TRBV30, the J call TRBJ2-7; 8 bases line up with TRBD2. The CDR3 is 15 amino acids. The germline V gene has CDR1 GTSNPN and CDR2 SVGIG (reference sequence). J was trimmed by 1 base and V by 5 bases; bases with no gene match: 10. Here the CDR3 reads CAWYSGTRGSYEQYF. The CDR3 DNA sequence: TGTGCCTGGTACTCCGGGACTAGAGGTTCCTACGAGCAGTACTTC.

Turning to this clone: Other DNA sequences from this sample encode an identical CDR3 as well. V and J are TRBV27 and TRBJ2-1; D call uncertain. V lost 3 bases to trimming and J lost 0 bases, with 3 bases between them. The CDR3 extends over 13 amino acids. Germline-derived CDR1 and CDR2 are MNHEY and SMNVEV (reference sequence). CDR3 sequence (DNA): TGTGCCAGCAGTTTCAGCTCCTACAATGAGCAGTTCTTC. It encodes CASSFSSYNEQFF.

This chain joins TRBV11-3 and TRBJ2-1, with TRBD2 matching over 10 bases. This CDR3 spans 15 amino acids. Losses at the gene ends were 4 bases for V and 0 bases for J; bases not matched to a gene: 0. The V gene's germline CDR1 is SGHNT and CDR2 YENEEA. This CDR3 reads CASSWTSGSYNEQFF. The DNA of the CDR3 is TGTGCCAGCAGCTGGACTAGCGGCTCCTACAATGAGCAGTTCTTC.

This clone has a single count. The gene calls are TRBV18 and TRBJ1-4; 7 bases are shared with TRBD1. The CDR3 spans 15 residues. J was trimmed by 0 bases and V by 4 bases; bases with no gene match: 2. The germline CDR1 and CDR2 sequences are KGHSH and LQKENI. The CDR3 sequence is CASSRQGATNEKLFF. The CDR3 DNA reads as TGTGCCAGCTCACGACAGGGTGCAACTAATGAAAAACTGTTTTTT. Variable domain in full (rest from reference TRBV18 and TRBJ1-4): NAGVMQNPRHLVRRRGQEARLRCSPMKGHSHVYWYRQLPEEGLKFMVYLQKENIIDESGMPKERFSAEFPKEGPSILRIQQVVRGDSAAYFCASSRQGATNEKLFFGSGTQLSVL.

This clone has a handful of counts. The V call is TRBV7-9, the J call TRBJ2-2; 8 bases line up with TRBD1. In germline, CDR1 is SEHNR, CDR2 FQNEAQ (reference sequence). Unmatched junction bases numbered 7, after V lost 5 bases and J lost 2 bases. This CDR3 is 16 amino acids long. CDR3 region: CASSTWDRSNTGELFF. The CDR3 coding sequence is TGTGCCAGCAGCACATGGGACAGGTCAAACACCGGGGAGCTGTTTTTT.